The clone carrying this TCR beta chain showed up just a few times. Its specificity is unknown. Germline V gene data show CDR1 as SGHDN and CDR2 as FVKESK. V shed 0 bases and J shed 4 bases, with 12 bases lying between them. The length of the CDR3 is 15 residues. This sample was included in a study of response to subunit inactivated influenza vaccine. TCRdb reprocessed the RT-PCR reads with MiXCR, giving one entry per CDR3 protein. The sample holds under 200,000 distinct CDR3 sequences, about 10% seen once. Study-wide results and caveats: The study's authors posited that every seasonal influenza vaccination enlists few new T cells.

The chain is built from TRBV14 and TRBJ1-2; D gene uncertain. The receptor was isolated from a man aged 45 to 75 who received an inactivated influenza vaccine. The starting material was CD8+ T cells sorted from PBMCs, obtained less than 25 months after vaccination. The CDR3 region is CASSQDTRPSYGYTF. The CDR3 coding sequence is TGTGCCAGCAGCCAAGATACTCGGCCTAGCTATGGCTACACCTTC.